The 21 T cell receptor beta chains below come from one sample, sequenced in a study of early T cells in non-severe SARS-CoV-2 infection. One entry per CDR3 protein results from TCRdb running MiXCR on the 5' RACE reads. The repertoire holds more than 35,000 distinct CDR3 sequences, roughly 5% seen once, with around 24% in the top ten. The material sequenced was whole blood. The receptor source for this set is an adult who was a healthcare worker with PCR-confirmed SARS-CoV-2 infection or an uninfected control (not recorded which).

This clonotype occurred many times. This chain uses TRBV19 with TRBJ1-2; no definite D call. V dropped 5 bases and J dropped 0 bases, with 4 bases sitting between them. Germline CDR1 and CDR2: LNHDA and SQIVND (reference sequence). This CDR3 is 12 amino acids long. CDR3 loop: CASSPPNYGYTF. For the CDR3, the DNA is TGTGCCAGTAGTCCACCTAACTATGGCTACACCTTC.

This clonotype was detected many times. The genes are TRBV4-1 and TRBJ2-1; 9 nucleotides agree with TRBD2. The V and J ends lost 2 bases and 9 bases, in that order; junction bases with no gene match: 8. CDR1 MGHRA and CDR2 YSYEKL come from the germline V gene. CDR3 size: 15 residues. The CDR3 DNA is TGCGCCAGCAGCCAAATCGAAGCGGGGGGCGGTGAGCAGTTCTTC. This gives the protein CASSQIEAGGGEQFF.

This clonotype was counted ten times or more. The J gene is TRBJ1-2, the V gene TRBV7-3; the D gene is possibly TRBD1 (6 bases). The ends were cut back, 0 bases at V and 8 bases at J, with 13 bases in the middle. The CDR3 is 14 amino acids. Per germline, CDR1 SGHTA and CDR2 FQGTGA. The CDR3 DNA is TGTGCCAGCAGCTTAACTGGGGGCGCCGGCGGCTACACCTTC. It specifies CASSLTGGAGGYTF.

This clonotype was recorded a few times. The rearrangement joins TRBV5-5 to TRBJ1-2; D unresolved. Trimming removed 1 base from V and 6 bases from J, with 13 bases in between. CDR3 length: 14 residues. Germline V gene sequence: CDR1 SGHKS, CDR2 YYEKEE (reference sequence). This CDR3 is CASSLSGTSDGYTF. The CDR3, as DNA: TGTGCCAGCAGCTTGTCCGGTACTTCGGATGGCTACACCTTC.

In regard to this clonotype: Just one base apart from a much larger clone, this may be a read error. This chain links TRBV20-1 with TRBJ2-7, with 7 nucleotides matching TRBD2. Germline-derived CDR1 and CDR2 are DFQATT and SNEGSKA (reference sequence). The length of the CDR3 is 13 residues. This chain's CDR3 is CSARGTRNFERYF. CDR3 nucleotides: TGCAGTGCTAGAGGGACTAGGAATTTCGAGCGGTACTTC.

This chain connects TRBV7-9 to TRBJ1-1; D uncertain. The CDR3 totals 14 residues. The germline V gene encodes CDR1 SEHNR and CDR2 FQNEAQ (reference sequence). Trimming removed 0 bases at V and 7 bases at J, with 12 bases between. CDR3 sequence reads: CASSLAREGGEAFF. Here the CDR3 DNA reads TGTGCCAGCAGCTTAGCGCGGGAGGGCGGTGAAGCTTTCTTT.

This clonotype was picked up many times. The chain carries TRBV7-9 and TRBJ2-1; possible D gene TRBD2, 6 bases. This CDR3 comprises 15 residues. Per germline, CDR1 SEHNR and CDR2 FQNEAQ (reference sequence). Trimming took off 1 base at V and 4 bases at J, with 11 bases between the two ends. The CDR3: CASSLVGGNYNEQFF. The CDR3, as DNA: TGTGCCAGCAGCTTAGTCGGGGGTAATTACAATGAGCAGTTCTTC.

This clonotype was observed many times. The rearrangement links TRBV7-2 to TRBJ1-1; TRBD1 agrees at 8 bases. Per germline, CDR1 SGHTA and CDR2 FQGNSA. Trimming at V came to 4 bases and at J to 5 bases, leaving 9 bases not matched to a gene. The CDR3 spans 15 residues. The CDR3 bases are TGTGCCAGCAGCTCGCAAGGACAGGGAAGGACTGAAGCTTTCTTT. It translates to CASSSQGQGRTEAFF.

At least ten counts were recorded for this clonotype. The gene calls are TRBV9 and TRBJ2-3, with D uncertain. V lost 4 bases and J 1 base, leaving 13 bases between the germline ends. CDR1 SGDLS and CDR2 YYNGEE come from the germline V gene. This CDR3 has 15 amino acids. Here the CDR3 reads CASSPLAARTDTQYF. In nucleotides, the CDR3 is TGTGCCAGCAGCCCCCTGGCGGCCCGCACAGATACGCAGTATTTT. Supplemented by reference TRBV9 and TRBJ2-3, the full variable domain reads DSGVTQTPKHLITATGQRVTLRCSPRSGDLSVYWYQQSLDQGLQFLIQYYNGEERAKGNILERFSAQQFPDLHSELNLSSLELGDSALYFCASSPLAARTDTQYFGPGTRLTVL.

This clonotype was counted at least ten times. V is TRBV20-1 and J is TRBJ2-3; either TRBD1 or TRBD2 may supply D (5 bases each). Germline V lookup: CDR1 DFQATT, CDR2 SNEGSKA (reference sequence). The CDR3 spans 14 residues. Trimming cost V 4 bases and J 6 bases, with 17 bases left between them. The CDR3 DNA follows: TGCAGTGCTATTCGGGGCCTCTGGGACGATACGCAGTATTTT. Translated: CSAIRGLWDDTQYF.

At least ten counts were recorded for this clonotype. The chain uses TRBV12-3 or TRBV12-4 and TRBJ2-1; 10 bases map to TRBD2. The V gene end was trimmed by 7 bases and the J gene end by 9 bases; junction bases not matched to a gene: 9. CDR3 length: 14 residues. The CDR3 DNA sequence: TGTGCCAGCACCTCAGCGGGAGGGCCAGGTGAGCAGTTCTTC. Protein: CASTSAGGPGEQFF.

There are a few counts of this clonotype. This rearrangement joins TRBV5-4 to TRBJ1-5; D gene ambiguous. Germline CDR1 and CDR2: SGHNT and YYREEE (reference sequence). V was shortened by 0 bases and J by 12 bases, with 10 bases between the two germline ends. The CDR3 is 12 residues long. This CDR3 is CASSLDGRGQHF. The CDR3 DNA is TGTGCCAGCAGCTTGGATGGTCGGGGCCAGCATTTT. The whole variable domain, filled in from reference TRBV5-4 and TRBJ1-5, reads ETGVTQSPTHLIKTRGQQVTLRCSSQSGHNTVSWYQQALGQGPQFIFQYYREEENGRGNFPPRFSGLQFPNYSSELNVNALELDDSALYLCASSLDGRGQHFGDGTRLSIL.

This clonotype showed up just a few times. The chain links TRBV7-6 to TRBJ2-5; D may be TRBD1 (5 bases). Germline V gene data show CDR1 as SGHVS and CDR2 as FNYEAQ. The CDR3 runs 15 residues. The V end lost 1 base, the J end lost 2 bases, and 11 bases lay between the germline ends. In DNA, the CDR3 is TGTGCCAGCAGCTTAGAGGGGAAAGAACAAGAGACCCAGTACTTC. Translation: CASSLEGKEQETQYF.

This clonotype was found many times. The chain recombines TRBV20-1 with TRBJ1-5, with 7 bases lining up with TRBD1. Germline V gives CDR1 DFQATT, CDR2 SNEGSKA (reference sequence). The V gene end was trimmed by 5 bases and the J gene end by 1 base; junction bases not matched to a gene: 5. This CDR3 has 14 residues. DNA of the CDR3: TGCAGTGCTTTGAGACAGGGAAGCAATCAGCCCCAGCATTTT. As protein: CSALRQGSNQPQHF.

Notes on this clonotype: This sequence may be a read error, since a much larger clone differs from it by one base. The genes are TRBV7-3 and TRBJ2-1; D possibly matches TRBD1 or TRBD2 (7 bases each). CDR1 and CDR2 from the germline V gene are SGHTA and FQGTGA. V was pared by 2 bases and J by 10 bases, with 15 bases between. This CDR3 has 14 amino acids. The CDR3 nucleotides read TGTGCCAGCAGCTTAGCCAGGGGGGGCAAAGAGCAGTTCTTC. It encodes CASSLARGGKEQFF.

Only a few counts were recorded for this clonotype. This sequence joins TRBV3-1 and TRBJ2-2; no definite D call. V lost 4 bases and J lost 6, with 6 bases in between. Germline CDR1 reads LGHDT; CDR2 reads YNNKEL (reference sequence). The CDR3 totals 12 residues. CDR3 nucleotides: TGTGCCAGCAGCCTTATATCCGGGGAGCTGTTTTTT. This sequence encodes CASSLISGELFF.

The chain couples TRBV4-1 to TRBJ1-3; TRBD1 matches 7 bases. The CDR3 is made up of 17 amino acids. Germline CDR1 is MGHRA and CDR2 is YSYEKL. V trimming: 0 bases; J trimming: 3 bases; junction bases outside the gene matches: 8. CDR3 region: CASSQDGNRGRGNTIYF. DNA for the CDR3: TGCGCCAGCAGCCAAGACGGCAACAGGGGCCGTGGAAACACCATATATTTT.

This clonotype showed up many times. The chain uses TRBV7-2 and TRBJ1-2, with 9 bases lining up with TRBD1. The trim removed 5 bases at V and 4 bases at J, leaving 8 bases unmatched. The CDR3 consists of 15 residues. Germline loops: CDR1 SGHTA, CDR2 FQGNSA. The CDR3 DNA follows: TGTGCCAGCAGCATGAACAGGGGGCTAAGCTATGGCTACACCTTC. Translated, it gives CASSMNRGLSYGYTF.

This clonotype came up many times. V gene TRBV6-1 combines with J gene TRBJ2-7; TRBD1 matches 8 bases. The germline V gene has CDR1 MNHNS and CDR2 SASEGT. The CDR3 sequence is 15 residues long. J lost 0 bases, V lost 4 bases, and 5 bases had no gene match. CDR3 sequence reads: CASSVGQANSYEQYF. In nucleotides, the CDR3 is TGTGCCAGCAGTGTGGGACAGGCCAACTCCTACGAGCAGTACTTC.

This clonotype has ten or more counts. V usage is TRBV6-5 and J usage is TRBJ2-3, with D possibly being TRBD1 or TRBD2 (5 bases each). The CDR3 sequence is 15 residues long. Germline V gene sequence: CDR1 MNHEY, CDR2 SVGAGI. Trimming took off 8 bases at V and 2 bases at J, with 17 bases between the two ends. DNA of the CDR3: TGTGCCAGCGGGAAAGGGGACCGCTACACAGATACGCAGTATTTT. This encodes CASGKGDRYTDTQYF.

At least ten counts were recorded for this clonotype. This rearrangement joins TRBV12-3 or TRBV12-4 to TRBJ1-2, with no clear D. V was clipped by 3 bases and J by 7 bases, with 6 bases between them. This CDR3 spans 11 amino acids. The CDR3 DNA reads TGTGCCAGCAGTTTCGGAGGTGGCTACACCTTC. It yields the protein CASSFGGGYTF.